Sequencing of this TCR beta chain was carried out in a study of OX40 agonist ivuxolimab in advanced cancers. Study results and caveats: Partial responders at 0.1-3.0 mg/kg showed near-lowest clonal expansion.

Measured with immunoSEQ multiplex PCR; TCRdb has only the in-frame clones, and not every one. Of 75,000 to 95,000 clones in the sample, about 90% were seen once. Germline lookup yields CDR1 SGDLS and CDR2 YYNGEE. The CDR3 is 16 amino acids. Trimming removed 0 bases from V and 5 bases from J, with 17 bases in between. As concerns this clone: No antigen is known for it.

The chain uses TRBV9 and TRBJ1-1; D might be TRBD1 (5 bases). The TCR was taken from an adult with an advanced solid tumor such as melanoma, head and neck, liver or kidney cancer. The material was CD4+ or CD8+ T cells sorted from blood, obtained in a trial of the OX40 agonist ivuxolimab. The CDR3 region is CASSVGSPRAGTEAFF. CDR3 nucleotides: TGTGCCAGCAGCGTAGGATCGCCCAGGGCAGGGACTGAAGCTTTCTTT.